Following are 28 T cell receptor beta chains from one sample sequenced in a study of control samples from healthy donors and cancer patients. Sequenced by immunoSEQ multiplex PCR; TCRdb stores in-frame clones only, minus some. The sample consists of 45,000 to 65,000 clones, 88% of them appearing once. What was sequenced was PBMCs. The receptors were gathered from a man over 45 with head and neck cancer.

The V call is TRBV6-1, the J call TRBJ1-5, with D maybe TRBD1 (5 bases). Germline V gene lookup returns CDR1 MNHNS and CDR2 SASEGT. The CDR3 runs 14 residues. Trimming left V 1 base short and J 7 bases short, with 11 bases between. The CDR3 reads CASSEEEGRQPQHF. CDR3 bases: TGTGCCAGCAGTGAAGAAGAGGGACGGCAGCCCCAGCATTTT.

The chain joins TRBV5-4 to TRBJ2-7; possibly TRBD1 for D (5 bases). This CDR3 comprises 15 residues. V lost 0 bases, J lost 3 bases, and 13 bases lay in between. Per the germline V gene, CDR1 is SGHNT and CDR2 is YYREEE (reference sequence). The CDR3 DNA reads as TGTGCCAGCAGCTTGGGTTTGACAGCAGGCTACGAGCAGTACTTC. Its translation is CASSLGLTAGYEQYF.

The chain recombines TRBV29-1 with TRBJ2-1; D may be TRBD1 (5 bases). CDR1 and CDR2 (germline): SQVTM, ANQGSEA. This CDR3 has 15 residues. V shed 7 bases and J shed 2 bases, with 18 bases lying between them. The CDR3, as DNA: TGCAGCGCCTTAGGTACCAAAGGGGCCTACAATGAGCAGTTCTTC. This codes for CSALGTKGAYNEQFF.

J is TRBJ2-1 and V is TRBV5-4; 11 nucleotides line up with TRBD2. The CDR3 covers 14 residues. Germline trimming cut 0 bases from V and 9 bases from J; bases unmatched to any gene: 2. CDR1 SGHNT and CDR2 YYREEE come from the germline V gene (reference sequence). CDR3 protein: CASSLGLAGTEQFF. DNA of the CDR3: TGTGCCAGCAGCTTGGGACTAGCGGGAACTGAGCAGTTCTTC. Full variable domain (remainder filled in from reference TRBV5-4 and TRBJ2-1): ETGVTQSPTHLIKTRGQQVTLRCSSQSGHNTVSWYQQALGQGPQFIFQYYREEENGRGNFPPRFSGLQFPNYSSELNVNALELDDSALYLCASSLGLAGTEQFFGPGTRLTVL.

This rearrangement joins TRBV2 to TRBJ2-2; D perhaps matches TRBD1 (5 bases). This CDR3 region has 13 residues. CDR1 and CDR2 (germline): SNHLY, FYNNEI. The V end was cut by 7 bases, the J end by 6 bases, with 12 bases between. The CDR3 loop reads CASIQGGAGELFF. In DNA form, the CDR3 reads TGTGCCAGCATCCAGGGTGGGGCCGGGGAGCTGTTTTTT.

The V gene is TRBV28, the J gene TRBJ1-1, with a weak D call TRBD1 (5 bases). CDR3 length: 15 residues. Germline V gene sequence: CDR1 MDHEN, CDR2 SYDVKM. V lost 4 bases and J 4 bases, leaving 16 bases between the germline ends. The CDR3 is CASSSLSGWATEAFF. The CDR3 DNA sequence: TGTGCCAGCAGTTCACTCTCAGGGTGGGCCACTGAAGCTTTCTTT.

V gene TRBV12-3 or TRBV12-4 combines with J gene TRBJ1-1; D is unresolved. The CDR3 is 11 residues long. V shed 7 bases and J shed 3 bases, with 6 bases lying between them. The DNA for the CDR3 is TGTGCCAGCATTAGTGACACTGAAGCTTTCTTT. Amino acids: CASISDTEAFF.

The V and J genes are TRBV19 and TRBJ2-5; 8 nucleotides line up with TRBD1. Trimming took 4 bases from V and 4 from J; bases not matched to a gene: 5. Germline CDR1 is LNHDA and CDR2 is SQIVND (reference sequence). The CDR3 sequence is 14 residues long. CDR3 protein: CASSTQGARETQYF. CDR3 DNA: TGTGCCAGTAGTACTCAGGGGGCACGAGAGACCCAGTACTTC.

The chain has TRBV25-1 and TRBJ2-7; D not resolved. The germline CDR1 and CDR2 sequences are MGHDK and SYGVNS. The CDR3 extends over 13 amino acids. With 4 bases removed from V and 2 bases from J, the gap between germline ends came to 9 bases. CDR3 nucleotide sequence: TGTGCCAGCAGTGGGCGAGGTGCCTACGAGCAGTACTTC. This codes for CASSGRGAYEQYF.

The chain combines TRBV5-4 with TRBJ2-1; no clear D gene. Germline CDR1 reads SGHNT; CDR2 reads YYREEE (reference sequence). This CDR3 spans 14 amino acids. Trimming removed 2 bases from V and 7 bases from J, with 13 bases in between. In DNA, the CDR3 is TGTGCCAGCAGCTTTGATGGTGGTGGGAATGAGCAGTTCTTC. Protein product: CASSFDGGGNEQFF. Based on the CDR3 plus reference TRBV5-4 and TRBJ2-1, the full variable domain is ETGVTQSPTHLIKTRGQQVTLRCSSQSGHNTVSWYQQALGQGPQFIFQYYREEENGRGNFPPRFSGLQFPNYSSELNVNALELDDSALYLCASSFDGGGNEQFFGPGTRLTVL.

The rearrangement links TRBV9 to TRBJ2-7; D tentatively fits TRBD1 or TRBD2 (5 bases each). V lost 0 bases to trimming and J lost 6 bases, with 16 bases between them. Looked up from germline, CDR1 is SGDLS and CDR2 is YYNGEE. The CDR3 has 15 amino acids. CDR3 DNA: TGTGCCAGCAGCGTAGCGGGGACCCAACCTAGCGAGCAGTACTTC. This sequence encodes CASSVAGTQPSEQYF. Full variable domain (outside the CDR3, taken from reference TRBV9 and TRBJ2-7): DSGVTQTPKHLITATGQRVTLRCSPRSGDLSVYWYQQSLDQGLQFLIQYYNGEERAKGNILERFSAQQFPDLHSELNLSSLELGDSALYFCASSVAGTQPSEQYFGPGTRLTVT.

In DNA, the CDR3 is TGTGCCAGCAGCTTTGGGGGCGCGGATACGCAGTATTTT. This sequence encodes CASSFGGADTQYF. The J gene is TRBJ2-3, the V gene TRBV5-8; D is possibly TRBD1 (6 bases). Trimming left V 2 bases short and J 6 bases short, with 10 bases between. The CDR3 runs 13 residues. Germline V lookup: CDR1 SGHTS, CDR2 YDEGEE. Supplemented by reference TRBV5-8 and TRBJ2-3, the full variable domain reads EAGVTQSPTHLIKTRGQQATLRCSPISGHTSVYWYQQALGLGLQFLLWYDEGEERNRGNFPPRFSGRQFPNYSSELNVNALELEDSALYLCASSFGGADTQYFGPGTRLTVL.

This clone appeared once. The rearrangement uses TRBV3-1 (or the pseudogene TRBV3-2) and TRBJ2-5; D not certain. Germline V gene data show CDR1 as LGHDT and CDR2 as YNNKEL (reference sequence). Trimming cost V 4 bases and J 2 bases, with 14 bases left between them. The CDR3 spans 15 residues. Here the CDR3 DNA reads TGTGCCAGCAGCCTTGAAGGGCCCCAACAAGAGACCCAGTACTTC. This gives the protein CASSLEGPQQETQYF.

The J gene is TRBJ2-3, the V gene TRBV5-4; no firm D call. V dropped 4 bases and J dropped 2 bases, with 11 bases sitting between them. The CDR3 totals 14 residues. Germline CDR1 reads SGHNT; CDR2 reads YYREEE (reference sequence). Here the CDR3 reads CASSPESYTDTQYF. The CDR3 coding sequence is TGTGCCAGCAGCCCGGAAAGTTACACAGATACGCAGTATTTT.

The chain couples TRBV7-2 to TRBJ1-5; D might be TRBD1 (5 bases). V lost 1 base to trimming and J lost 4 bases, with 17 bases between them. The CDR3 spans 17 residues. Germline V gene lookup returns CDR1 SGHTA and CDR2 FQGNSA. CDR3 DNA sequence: TGTGCCAGCAGCTTAGGCCCCCTGACGGGGGGGAATCAGCCCCAGCATTTT. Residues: CASSLGPLTGGNQPQHF.

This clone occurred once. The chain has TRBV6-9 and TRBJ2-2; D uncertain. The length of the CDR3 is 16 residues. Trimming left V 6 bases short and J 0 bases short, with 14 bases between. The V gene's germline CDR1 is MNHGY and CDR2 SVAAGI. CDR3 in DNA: TGTGCCAGCAGGAGACATGAGTCTTCGAACACCGGGGAGCTGTTTTTT. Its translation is CASRRHESSNTGELFF.

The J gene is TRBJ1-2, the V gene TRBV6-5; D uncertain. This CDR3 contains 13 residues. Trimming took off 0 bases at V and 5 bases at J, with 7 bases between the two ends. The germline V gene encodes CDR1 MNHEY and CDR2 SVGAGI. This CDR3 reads CASSYSRTYGYTF. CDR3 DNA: TGTGCCAGCAGTTACTCCCGGACGTATGGCTACACCTTC.

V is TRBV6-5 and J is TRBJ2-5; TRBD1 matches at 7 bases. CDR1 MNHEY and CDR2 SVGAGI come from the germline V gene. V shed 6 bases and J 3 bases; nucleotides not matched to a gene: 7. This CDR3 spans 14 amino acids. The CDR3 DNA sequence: TGTGCCAGCAGCGGACAGGTTGGAAAAGAGACCCAGTACTTC. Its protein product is CASSGQVGKETQYF.

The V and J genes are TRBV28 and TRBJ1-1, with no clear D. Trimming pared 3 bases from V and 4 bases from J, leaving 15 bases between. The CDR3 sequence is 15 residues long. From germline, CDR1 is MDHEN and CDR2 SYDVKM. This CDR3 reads CASSFLSGVGTEAFF. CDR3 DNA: TGTGCCAGCAGTTTCTTGTCCGGGGTGGGCACTGAAGCTTTCTTT.

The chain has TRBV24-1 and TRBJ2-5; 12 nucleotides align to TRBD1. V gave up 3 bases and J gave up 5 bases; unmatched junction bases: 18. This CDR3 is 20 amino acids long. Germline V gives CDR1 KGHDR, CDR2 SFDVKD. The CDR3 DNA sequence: TGTGCCACCAGTGATGCCTCCGGGACAGGGGGCGCGGGTTATCAGGAGACCCAGTACTTC. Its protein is CATSDASGTGGAGYQETQYF.

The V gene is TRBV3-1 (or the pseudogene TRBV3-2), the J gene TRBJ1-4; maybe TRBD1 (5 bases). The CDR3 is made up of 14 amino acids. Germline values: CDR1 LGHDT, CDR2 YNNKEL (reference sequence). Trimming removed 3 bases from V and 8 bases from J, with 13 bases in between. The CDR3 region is CASSQRPGREKLFF. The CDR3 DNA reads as TGTGCCAGCAGCCAGCGACCGGGACGCGAAAAACTGTTTTTT.

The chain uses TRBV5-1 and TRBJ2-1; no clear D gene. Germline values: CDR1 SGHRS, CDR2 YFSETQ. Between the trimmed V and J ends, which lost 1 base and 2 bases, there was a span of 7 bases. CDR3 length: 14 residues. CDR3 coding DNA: TGCGCCAGCAGCTTGACAGCTCCCTACAATGAGCAGTTCTTC. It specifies CASSLTAPYNEQFF.

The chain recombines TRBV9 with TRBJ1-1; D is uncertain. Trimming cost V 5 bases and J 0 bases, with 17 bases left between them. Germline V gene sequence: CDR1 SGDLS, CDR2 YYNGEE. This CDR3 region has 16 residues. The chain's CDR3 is CASSPGRTSLNTEAFF. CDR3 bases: TGTGCCAGCAGTCCTGGACGGACTTCCCTGAACACTGAAGCTTTCTTT.

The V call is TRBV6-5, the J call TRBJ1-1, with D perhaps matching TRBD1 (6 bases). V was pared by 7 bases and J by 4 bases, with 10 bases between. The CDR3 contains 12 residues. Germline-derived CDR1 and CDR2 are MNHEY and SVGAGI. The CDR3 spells CASIFRGTEAFF. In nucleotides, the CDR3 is TGTGCCAGCATTTTCAGGGGCACTGAAGCTTTCTTT.

The CDR3 nucleotides read TGTGCCAGCAGCCAAGGGCGGCCCCTTGAAGCTTTCTTT. Its translation is CASSQGRPLEAFF. This sequence joins TRBV3-1 (or the pseudogene TRBV3-2) and TRBJ1-1; D gene unclear. Between the trimmed V and J ends, which lost 1 base and 7 bases, there was a span of 10 bases. CDR3 length: 13 amino acids. Germline V CDR1 and CDR2: LGHDT, YNNKEL (reference sequence).

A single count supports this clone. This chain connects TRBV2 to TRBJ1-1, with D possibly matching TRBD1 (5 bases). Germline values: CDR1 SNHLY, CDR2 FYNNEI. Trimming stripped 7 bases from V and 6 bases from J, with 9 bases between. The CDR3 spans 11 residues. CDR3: CASIRGAEAFF. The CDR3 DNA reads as TGTGCCAGCATACGGGGCGCTGAAGCTTTCTTT.

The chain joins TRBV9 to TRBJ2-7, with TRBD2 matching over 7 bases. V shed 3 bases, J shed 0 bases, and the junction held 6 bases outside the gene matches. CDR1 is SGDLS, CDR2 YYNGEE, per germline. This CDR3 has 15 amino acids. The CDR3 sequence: CASSAGLVNSYEQYF. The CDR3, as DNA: TGTGCCAGCAGCGCCGGACTAGTTAACTCCTACGAGCAGTACTTC.

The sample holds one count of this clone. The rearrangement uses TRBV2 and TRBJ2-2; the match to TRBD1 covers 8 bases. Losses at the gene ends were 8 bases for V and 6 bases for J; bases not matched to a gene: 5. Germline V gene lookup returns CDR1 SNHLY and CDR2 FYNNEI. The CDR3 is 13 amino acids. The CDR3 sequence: CASRRGLPGELFF. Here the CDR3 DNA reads TGTGCCAGCCGCAGGGGGCTTCCCGGGGAGCTGTTTTTT. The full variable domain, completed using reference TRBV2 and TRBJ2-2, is EPEVTQTPSHQVTQMGQEVILRCVPISNHLYFYWYRQILGQKVEFLVSFYNNEISEKSEIFDDQFSVERPDGSNFTLKIRSTKLEDSAMYFCASRRGLPGELFFGEGSRLTVL.